A selection of T cell receptor beta chains follows, all from one sample in a study of technical replicates of blood from a handful of donors. Clones were sequenced by immunoSEQ multiplex PCR, and TCRdb holds only the in-frame ones, with some missing. The repertoire has under 85,000 clones, 97% of them found once; the top ten carry more than 0.15%. The specimen was T cells isolated from PBMCs. Receptor source: a human donor in good health. Each CDR3 is given with its conserved first and last residue. Fields, in order: V gene, clone size, CDR3 protein. Where a row states a size, it is once, few, many or the class of an expanded clone; other rows omit it.

v_gene: TRBV27
abundance: NA
CDR3aa: CASTSSSYEQYF

v_gene: TRBV7-2
abundance: NA
CDR3aa: CASSLDRTGPFF

v_gene: TRBV5-6
abundance: once
CDR3aa: CASSTGRRNEKLFF

v_gene: TRBV30
abundance: NA
CDR3aa: CAWRGQEHQPQHF

v_gene: TRBV6-1
abundance: NA
CDR3aa: CASIRVLNTEAFF

v_gene: TRBV28
abundance: NA
CDR3aa: CASSPVYTGRGYTF

v_gene: TRBV6-5
abundance: NA
CDR3aa: CASKGTSGTAYEQYF

v_gene: TRBV28
abundance: NA
CDR3aa: CASTPRGEGRSYEQYF

v_gene: TRBV6-1
abundance: NA
CDR3aa: CASGTGLNTEAFF

v_gene: TRBV5-1
abundance: NA
CDR3aa: CASSTGPGQNQETQYF

v_gene: TRBV29-1
abundance: NA
CDR3aa: CSVRDRGSINTGELFF

v_gene: TRBV9
abundance: NA
CDR3aa: CASSPGQFGETQYF

v_gene: TRBV7-2
abundance: NA
CDR3aa: CASSWGQGLTEAFF

v_gene: TRBV5-6
abundance: many
CDR3aa: CASSLSGTYEQYF

v_gene: TRBV27
abundance: NA
CDR3aa: CASSFGEGGYNEQFF

v_gene: TRBV11-3
abundance: NA
CDR3aa: CASSSRQLSTDTQYF

v_gene: TRBV6-6
abundance: NA
CDR3aa: CASSGEQATYEQYF

v_gene: TRBV9
abundance: NA
CDR3aa: CASSVESQGNTIYF

v_gene: TRBV6-5
abundance: NA
CDR3aa: CASSYIQDHSPLHF

v_gene: TRBV27
abundance: NA
CDR3aa: CASSTGTGPSYEQYF

v_gene: TRBV28
abundance: NA
CDR3aa: CASSPSVSGTGGTEQYF

v_gene: TRBV7-2
abundance: NA
CDR3aa: CASGRNEQFF

v_gene: TRBV27
abundance: NA
CDR3aa: CASSSDGAGNEKLFF

v_gene: TRBV5-4
abundance: NA
CDR3aa: CASSLASQDEQYF

v_gene: TRBV7-9
abundance: NA
CDR3aa: CASSSLQGIGYF

v_gene: TRBV5-4
abundance: NA
CDR3aa: CASSPGGTGESETQYF

v_gene: TRBV4-1
abundance: NA
CDR3aa: CASSHVTPQETQYF

v_gene: TRBV28
abundance: NA
CDR3aa: CASSPWTGGSGNTIYF

v_gene: TRBV4-1
abundance: NA
CDR3aa: CASSQEPGGIGNTIYF

v_gene: TRBV27
abundance: once
CDR3aa: CASSSTFSSYEQYF

v_gene: TRBV2
abundance: NA
CDR3aa: CASRGTSGVISSYNEQFF

v_gene: TRBV7-3
abundance: NA
CDR3aa: CASSPSPTSSLYTQYF

v_gene: TRBV5-1
abundance: NA
CDR3aa: CASSVAPGTSNGELFF

v_gene: TRBV5-4
abundance: NA
CDR3aa: CASSLTGGSGYTF

v_gene: TRBV5-1
abundance: NA
CDR3aa: CASSYSTGEQYF

v_gene: TRBV1
abundance: NA
CDR3aa: CTSSQDPRTAGALGGRDTQYF

v_gene: TRBV4-2
abundance: once
CDR3aa: CASSPSRAGVDEQFF

v_gene: TRBV6-5
abundance: NA
CDR3aa: CASSYRQVMNTEAFF

v_gene: TRBV7-9
abundance: NA
CDR3aa: CASSYTGATNYGYTF

v_gene: TRBV2
abundance: once
CDR3aa: CASRSESGATGELFF

v_gene: TRBV13
abundance: NA
CDR3aa: CASASHRRGNEKLFF

v_gene: TRBV6-1
abundance: NA
CDR3aa: CASSEKTLTGFGYTF

v_gene: TRBV29-1
abundance: NA
CDR3aa: CSVQQGRETQYF

v_gene: TRBV9
abundance: NA
CDR3aa: CASSVGSSQTYNEQFF

v_gene: TRBV4-1
abundance: NA
CDR3aa: CASSGTSGGLPTGELFF

v_gene: TRBV29-1
abundance: NA
CDR3aa: CSVVSLAGGPSGDTQYF

v_gene: TRBV28
abundance: NA
CDR3aa: CASSNTYNEQFF

v_gene: TRBV5-5
abundance: NA
CDR3aa: CASSLFRGRNEKLFF

v_gene: TRBV25-1
abundance: NA
CDR3aa: CASRVGATDTQYF

v_gene: TRBV7-9
abundance: NA
CDR3aa: CASRYSNRPYEQYF

v_gene: TRBV2
abundance: NA
CDR3aa: CASSGGTSGKGAFF

v_gene: TRBV6-1
abundance: NA
CDR3aa: CASRFTVTDTQYF

v_gene: TRBV5-1
abundance: NA
CDR3aa: CASSPAGQGNYGYTF